This entry is about one T cell receptor beta chain. As yet, its antigen is unknown. The germline gene is not matched at one end of the junction; a read error may be the cause. This entry comes from a study of blood T cells in healthy people across ages. Turning to the study itself: Capture via template switching afforded approximately one barcoded beta molecule per two T cells.

Study conclusions and caveats: Underestimates were what the diversity estimates from one million T cells were considered to be.

A second PCR, run for roughly 7 to 12 cycles, used a sample-barcoded 5' primer plus a J-beta primer mix. TCRdb reprocessed the 5' RACE reads with MiXCR, giving one entry per CDR3 protein. In the table there are hundreds of thousands of distinct CDR3 sequences, less than 70% of which are singletons. CDR3 length equals 15 residues. CDR1 is LGHNA and CDR2 is YSLEER in the germline V gene. The chain combines TRBV4-3 with TRBJ2-7, with D perhaps given as TRBD1 or TRBD2 (7 bases each). With the DNA end fitting TRBJ2-5 better, the J assignment may be wrong. The sample comprised blood. The origin of this receptor is an elderly man in good health. The chain's CDR3 is CTSSQDQGGGKTQYF. The CDR3 DNA reads TGCACCAGCAGCCAAGATCAGGGGGGGGGAAAGACCCAGTACTTC.